A selection of T cell receptor beta chains follows, all from one sample in a study of early T cells in non-severe SARS-CoV-2 infection. TCRdb re-called the 5' RACE reads through MiXCR, storing one row per CDR3 protein. The profile shows about 77,000 distinct CDR3 sequences, about 15% of them singletons. The sequenced sample consisted of whole blood. The receptors were gathered from an adult who was a healthcare worker with PCR-confirmed SARS-CoV-2 infection or an uninfected control (not recorded which). Both conserved end residues are part of each CDR3. A D gene is named only where the DNA matches it firmly. Clone size appears in some rows only: once, few, many, or a class for an expanded clone.

j_gene: TRBJ2-7; v_gene: TRBV5-1; abundance: few; d_gene: .; CDR3aa: CASGGDSYPYEQYF; CDR3nt: TGCGCCAGCGGAGGGGACAGCTACCCCTACGAGCAGTACTTC
j_gene: TRBJ2-7; v_gene: TRBV6-1; abundance: many; d_gene: .; CDR3aa: CASSEAPRGPPYEQYF; CDR3nt: TGTGCCAGCAGTGAAGCTCCGCGGGGGCCCCCCTACGAGCAGTACTTC
j_gene: TRBJ2-3; v_gene: TRBV20-1; abundance: few; d_gene: .; CDR3aa: CSASRGADTQYF; CDR3nt: TGCAGTGCTAGCAGGGGGGCAGATACGCAGTATTTT
j_gene: TRBJ2-1; v_gene: TRBV10-3; abundance: .; d_gene: .; CDR3aa: CASEGRTGGTYNEQFF; CDR3nt: TGTGCCAGCGAAGGCAGGACTGGCGGAACGTACAATGAGCAGTTCTTC
j_gene: TRBJ1-1; v_gene: TRBV12-3/TRBV12-4; abundance: .; d_gene: .; CDR3aa: CASSFGLTNTEAFF; CDR3nt: TGTGCCAGCAGTTTTGGATTGACGAACACTGAAGCTTTCTTT
j_gene: TRBJ1-1; v_gene: TRBV6-6; abundance: few; d_gene: .; CDR3aa: CATLSLLGGGTEAFF; CDR3nt: TGTGCCACACTTTCCCTTTTGGGGGGAGGTACTGAAGCTTTCTTT
j_gene: TRBJ1-1; v_gene: TRBV9; abundance: .; d_gene: .; CDR3aa: CASSVDRNTEAFF; CDR3nt: TGTGCCAGCAGCGTAGACAGGAACACTGAAGCTTTCTTT
j_gene: TRBJ2-2; v_gene: TRBV28; abundance: .; d_gene: .; CDR3aa: CASGRIGTGELFF; CDR3nt: TGTGCCAGCGGGAGAATCGGCACCGGGGAGCTGTTTTTT
j_gene: TRBJ1-6; v_gene: TRBV10-3; abundance: .; d_gene: .; CDR3aa: CAIRGTNSPLHF; CDR3nt: TGTGCCATCAGGGGGACCAATTCACCCCTCCACTTT
j_gene: TRBJ1-2; v_gene: TRBV28; abundance: few; d_gene: TRBD1; CDR3aa: CASRTGQGYYGYTF; CDR3nt: TGTGCCAGCAGAACGGGACAGGGCTACTATGGCTACACCTTC
j_gene: TRBJ2-1; v_gene: TRBV7-3; abundance: few; d_gene: TRBD2; CDR3aa: CASSPSGRAFYNEQFF; CDR3nt: TGTGCCAGCAGTCCAAGCGGGAGGGCCTTCTACAATGAGCAGTTCTTC
j_gene: TRBJ1-5; v_gene: TRBV19; abundance: .; d_gene: TRBD1; CDR3aa: CASSPGTGRQQPQHF; CDR3nt: TGTGCCAGTAGCCCCGGGACAGGGAGACAACAGCCCCAGCATTTT
j_gene: TRBJ2-5; v_gene: TRBV3-1; abundance: .; d_gene: .; CDR3aa: CASSREETQYF; CDR3nt: TGTGCCAGCAGCCGGGAAGAGACCCAGTACTTC
j_gene: TRBJ2-7; v_gene: TRBV6-5; abundance: few; d_gene: TRBD1; CDR3aa: CASSYFGQGAGGNSYEQYF; CDR3nt: TGTGCCAGCAGTTACTTCGGGCAGGGGGCTGGCGGGAACTCCTACGAGCAGTACTTC
j_gene: TRBJ1-5; v_gene: TRBV18; abundance: .; d_gene: TRBD1; CDR3aa: CASSPPGQLRGSNQPQHF; CDR3nt: TGTGCCAGCTCACCCCCGGGACAGCTCCGAGGGAGCAATCAGCCCCAGCATTTT
j_gene: TRBJ1-2; v_gene: TRBV18; abundance: few; d_gene: .; CDR3aa: CASSPEWNYGYTF; CDR3nt: TGTGCCAGCTCACCCGAATGGAACTATGGCTACACCTTC
j_gene: TRBJ1-6; v_gene: TRBV5-1; abundance: few; d_gene: .; CDR3aa: CASSFRDPWDSPLHF; CDR3nt: TGCGCCAGCAGCTTCAGGGACCCCTGGGATTCACCCCTCCACTTT
j_gene: TRBJ2-5; v_gene: TRBV11-2; abundance: few; d_gene: TRBD1; CDR3aa: CASSLRPGTGKKTQYF; CDR3nt: TGTGCCAGCAGCCTCCGTCCCGGGACAGGGAAAAAGACCCAGTACTTC
j_gene: TRBJ2-2; v_gene: TRBV29-1; abundance: many; d_gene: .; CDR3aa: CSVGTRLTGELFF; CDR3nt: TGCAGCGTCGGGACGCGGCTCACCGGGGAGCTGTTTTTT
j_gene: TRBJ1-1; v_gene: TRBV6-1; abundance: few; d_gene: TRBD1; CDR3aa: CASGETGIAFF; CDR3nt: TGTGCCAGTGGAGAGACAGGGATTGCTTTCTTT
j_gene: TRBJ2-1; v_gene: TRBV24-1; abundance: few; d_gene: TRBD2; CDR3aa: CATSDPSGKTYNEQFF; CDR3nt: TGTGCCACCAGTGATCCCAGCGGGAAAACCTACAATGAGCAGTTCTTC
j_gene: TRBJ2-1; v_gene: TRBV9; abundance: .; d_gene: .; CDR3aa: CASSVVGGQYNEQFF; CDR3nt: TGTGCCAGCAGCGTAGTTGGGGGGCAATACAATGAGCAGTTCTTC
j_gene: TRBJ2-5; v_gene: TRBV5-6; abundance: .; d_gene: .; CDR3aa: CASSRKAWYQETQYF; CDR3nt: TGTGCCAGCAGCCGCAAGGCTTGGTACCAAGAGACCCAGTACTTC
j_gene: TRBJ2-7; v_gene: TRBV6-5; abundance: few; d_gene: .; CDR3aa: CASSYSGTPLYEQYF; CDR3nt: TGTGCCAGCAGTTACTCCGGGACACCCCTCTACGAGCAGTACTTC
j_gene: TRBJ1-5; v_gene: TRBV5-1; abundance: many; d_gene: TRBD1; CDR3aa: CASSPGQGQPQHF; CDR3nt: TGCGCCAGCAGCCCGGGACAGGGCCAGCCCCAGCATTTT
j_gene: TRBJ1-1; v_gene: TRBV2; abundance: many; d_gene: TRBD1; CDR3aa: CASVLQGAQTEAFF; CDR3nt: TGTGCCAGCGTTTTACAGGGGGCGCAGACTGAAGCTTTCTTT
j_gene: TRBJ2-7; v_gene: TRBV11-2; abundance: few; d_gene: .; CDR3aa: CASSLGGRHKWDEQYF; CDR3nt: TGTGCCAGCAGCTTAGGAGGGAGGCACAAGTGGGACGAGCAGTACTTC
j_gene: TRBJ1-6; v_gene: TRBV21-1; abundance: .; d_gene: .; CDR3aa: CASSYAPGLYNSPLHF; CDR3nt: TGTGCCAGCAGTTACGCTCCGGGACTATATAATTCACCCCTCCACTTT
j_gene: TRBJ2-1; v_gene: TRBV11-1; abundance: .; d_gene: .; CDR3aa: CASRRTLSSYNEQFF; CDR3nt: TGTGCCAGCAGACGGACACTGAGTTCCTACAATGAGCAGTTCTTC
j_gene: TRBJ2-2; v_gene: TRBV6-5; abundance: .; d_gene: .; CDR3aa: CPSSYEGDFTGELFF; CDR3nt: TGTCCCAGCAGTTATGAAGGCGACTTCACCGGGGAGCTGTTTTTT
j_gene: TRBJ2-7; v_gene: TRBV27; abundance: .; d_gene: .; CDR3aa: CASSEVMSFYEQYF; CDR3nt: TGTGCCAGCAGTGAGGTCATGTCGTTCTACGAGCAGTACTTC
j_gene: TRBJ2-3; v_gene: TRBV7-2; abundance: many; d_gene: .; CDR3aa: CASSQGGTDTQYF; CDR3nt: TGTGCCAGCAGCCAGGGGGGTACAGATACGCAGTATTTT
j_gene: TRBJ2-3; v_gene: TRBV28; abundance: .; d_gene: .; CDR3aa: CASSLVLALGDTQYF; CDR3nt: TGTGCCAGCAGTTTAGTTCTAGCCCTTGGAGATACGCAGTATTTT
j_gene: TRBJ1-6; v_gene: TRBV6-1; abundance: .; d_gene: .; CDR3aa: CASRGEALNSPLHF; CDR3nt: TGTGCCAGCAGGGGAGAAGCGCTTAATTCACCCCTCCACTTT
j_gene: TRBJ2-3; v_gene: TRBV5-1; abundance: .; d_gene: .; CDR3aa: CASSWTSTDTQYF; CDR3nt: TGCGCCAGCAGCTGGACTAGCACAGATACGCAGTATTTT
j_gene: TRBJ1-4; v_gene: TRBV15; abundance: .; d_gene: .; CDR3aa: CATSGQGLDRVPNEKLFF; CDR3nt: TGTGCCACCAGCGGCCAGGGCCTCGACCGGGTACCTAATGAAAAACTGTTTTTT
j_gene: TRBJ2-1; v_gene: TRBV7-3; abundance: .; d_gene: TRBD2; CDR3aa: CASSLTRRGGLEYNEQFF; CDR3nt: TGTGCCAGCAGCTTAACCCGCCGGGGAGGGCTGGAGTACAATGAGCAGTTCTTC
j_gene: TRBJ2-3; v_gene: TRBV24-1; abundance: few; d_gene: .; CDR3aa: CATRGGASTDTQYF; CDR3nt: TGTGCCACCAGAGGAGGAGCGTCCACAGATACGCAGTATTTT
j_gene: TRBJ2-1; v_gene: TRBV14; abundance: .; d_gene: TRBD2; CDR3aa: CASSLLAGGPGEQFF; CDR3nt: TGTGCCAGCAGCCTACTAGCGGGAGGGCCGGGTGAGCAGTTCTTC
j_gene: TRBJ2-1; v_gene: TRBV3-1; abundance: .; d_gene: .; CDR3aa: CASTRGGDPFNYNEQFF; CDR3nt: TGTGCCAGCACCCGAGGGGGGGATCCCTTTAATTACAATGAGCAGTTCTTC
j_gene: TRBJ2-1; v_gene: TRBV5-1; abundance: .; d_gene: .; CDR3aa: CASRERDNYNEQFF; CDR3nt: TGCGCCAGCAGGGAAAGGGACAACTACAATGAGCAGTTCTTC
j_gene: TRBJ2-5; v_gene: TRBV19; abundance: .; d_gene: TRBD1; CDR3aa: CASSQGAVETQYF; CDR3nt: TGTGCCAGTAGTCAGGGGGCTGTGGAGACCCAGTACTTC
j_gene: TRBJ2-2; v_gene: TRBV5-4; abundance: .; d_gene: TRBD2; CDR3aa: CASSKVGSGSLAGELFF; CDR3nt: TGTGCCAGCAGTAAGGTCGGTAGCGGGAGTCTGGCCGGGGAGCTGTTTTTT
j_gene: TRBJ1-5; v_gene: TRBV2; abundance: .; d_gene: .; CDR3aa: CASSGDFTSNQPQHF; CDR3nt: TGTGCCAGCAGCGGGGACTTTACCAGCAATCAGCCCCAGCATTTT
j_gene: TRBJ1-2; v_gene: TRBV28; abundance: .; d_gene: .; CDR3aa: CASSFQGPNNYGYTF; CDR3nt: TGTGCCAGCAGTTTCCAGGGGCCCAATAACTATGGCTACACCTTC
j_gene: TRBJ2-3; v_gene: TRBV6-5; abundance: few; d_gene: .; CDR3aa: CASSESDTQYF; CDR3nt: TGTGCCAGCAGCGAGTCAGATACGCAGTATTTT
j_gene: TRBJ1-1; v_gene: TRBV18; abundance: .; d_gene: TRBD1; CDR3aa: CASSQSGGATEAFF; CDR3nt: TGTGCCAGCTCCCAATCAGGGGGTGCCACTGAAGCTTTCTTT
j_gene: TRBJ1-5; v_gene: TRBV20-1; abundance: .; d_gene: .; CDR3aa: CSARETPQGFQPQHF; CDR3nt: TGCAGTGCTAGAGAGACCCCACAGGGTTTTCAGCCCCAGCATTTT
j_gene: TRBJ1-1; v_gene: TRBV20-1; abundance: .; d_gene: .; CDR3aa: CSATGKVNTEAFF; CDR3nt: TGCAGTGCTACGGGAAAGGTGAACACTGAAGCTTTCTTT
j_gene: TRBJ1-1; v_gene: TRBV20-1; abundance: many; d_gene: .; CDR3aa: CSARAPTNTEAFF; CDR3nt: TGCAGTGCTAGGGCCCCAACGAACACTGAAGCTTTCTTT
j_gene: TRBJ2-3; v_gene: TRBV7-6; abundance: few; d_gene: TRBD2; CDR3aa: CASSLVPSGAVTDTQYF; CDR3nt: TGTGCCAGCAGCTTAGTTCCTAGCGGGGCCGTCACAGATACGCAGTATTTT
j_gene: TRBJ2-4; v_gene: TRBV4-1; abundance: .; d_gene: TRBD2; CDR3aa: CASRAGARAYF; CDR3nt: TGCGCCAGCAGAGCGGGGGCGAGGGCGTACTTC
j_gene: TRBJ1-2; v_gene: TRBV28; abundance: .; d_gene: .; CDR3aa: CASSQEYWNGYTF; CDR3nt: TGTGCCAGCAGCCAGGAGTATTGGAATGGCTACACCTTC